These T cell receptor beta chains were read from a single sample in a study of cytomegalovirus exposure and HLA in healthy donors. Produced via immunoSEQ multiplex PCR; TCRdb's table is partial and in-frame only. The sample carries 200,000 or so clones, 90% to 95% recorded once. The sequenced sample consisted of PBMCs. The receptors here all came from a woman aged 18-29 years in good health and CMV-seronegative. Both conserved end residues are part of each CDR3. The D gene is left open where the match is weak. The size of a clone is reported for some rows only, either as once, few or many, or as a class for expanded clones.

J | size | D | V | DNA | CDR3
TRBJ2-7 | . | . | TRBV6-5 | TGTGCCAGCACCACCATGTCGAGGCAGGGGAGCGAGCAGTACTTC | CASTTMSRQGSEQYF
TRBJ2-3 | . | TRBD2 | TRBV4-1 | TGCGCCAGCAGCCCAATGGGACTAAGCGCAGACACAGATACGCAGTATTTT | CASSPMGLSADTDTQYF
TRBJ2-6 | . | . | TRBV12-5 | TGTGCTAGTGGCCCCTTTTCAGACTCTGGGGCCAACGTCCTGACTTTC | CASGPFSDSGANVLTF
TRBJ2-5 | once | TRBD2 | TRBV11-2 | TGTGCCAGCAGCTTAAGGAGCGGGAGAGTGGAGACCCAGTACTTC | CASSLRSGRVETQYF
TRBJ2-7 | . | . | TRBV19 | TGTGCCAGTAGTAAATTGGGGGACTCCGAATACGAGCAGTACTTC | CASSKLGDSEYEQYF
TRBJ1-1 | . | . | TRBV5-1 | TGCGCCAGCAGCTTCCTACAGGGGAACACTGAAGCTTTCTTT | CASSFLQGNTEAFF
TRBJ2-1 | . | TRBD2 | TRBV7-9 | TGTGCCAGCAGCCACAGCTCATCGGCCAGCGGGAGGGCCAGAGATGAGCAGTTCTTC | CASSHSSSASGRARDEQFF
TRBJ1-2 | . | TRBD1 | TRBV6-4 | TGTGCCAGCAGCCCAGACCCAGGGGGAGGCTATGGCTACACCTTC | CASSPDPGGGYGYTF
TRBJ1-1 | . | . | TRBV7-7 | TGTGCTAGCAGCTTATTCAAGGGGACAAACACTGAAGCTTTCTTT | CASSLFKGTNTEAFF
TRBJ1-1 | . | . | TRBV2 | TGTGCCAGCAAACAGGGAACTGAAGCTTTCTTT | CASKQGTEAFF
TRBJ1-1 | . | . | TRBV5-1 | TGCGCCAGCAGCTTCGGGGAAACTGAAGCTTTCTTT | CASSFGETEAFF
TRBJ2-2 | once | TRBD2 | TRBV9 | TGTGCCAGCAGCGCACTAGCGGGAAGCACCGGGGAGCTGTTTTTT | CASSALAGSTGELFF
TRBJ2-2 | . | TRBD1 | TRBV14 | TGTGCCAGCAGCCAAATTCAGGGGGCTGGCACCGGGGAGCTGTTTTTT | CASSQIQGAGTGELFF
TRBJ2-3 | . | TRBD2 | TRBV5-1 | TGCGCCAGCAGCTTGGCGACTAGCGGGAGTGCAGATACGCAGTATTTT | CASSLATSGSADTQYF
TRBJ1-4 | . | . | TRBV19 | TGTGCCAGTAGTGGGAGAGGGTCGGCTAATGAAAAACTGTTTTTT | CASSGRGSANEKLFF
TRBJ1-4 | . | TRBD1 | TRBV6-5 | TGTGCCAGCAGTCCTAGACAGGGGGCAGAAAAACTGTTTTTT | CASSPRQGAEKLFF
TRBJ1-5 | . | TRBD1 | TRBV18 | TGTGCCAGCTCACCGGACAGGATAGGAAGGTATAGCAATCAGCCCCAGCATTTT | CASSPDRIGRYSNQPQHF
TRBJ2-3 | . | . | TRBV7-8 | TGTGCCAGCAGCCCAGAGGGTCCCACAGATACGCAGTATTTT | CASSPEGPTDTQYF
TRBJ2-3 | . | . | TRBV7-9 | TGTGCCAGCAGCTTATCCTCTAGCACAGATACGCAGTATTTT | CASSLSSSTDTQYF
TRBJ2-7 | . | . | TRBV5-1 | TGCGCCAGCAGCTTGGATGGGTATCCGGGGATATCTTACGAGCAGTACTTC | CASSLDGYPGISYEQYF
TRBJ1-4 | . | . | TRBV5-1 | TGCGCCAGCAGCGGGCAGGGGTACGAAAAACTGTTTTTT | CASSGQGYEKLFF
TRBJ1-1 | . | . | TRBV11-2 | TGTGCCAGCAGCTTAGGCCTCAGGGGAACTGAAGCTTTCTTT | CASSLGLRGTEAFF
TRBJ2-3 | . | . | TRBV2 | TGTGCCAGCAGGGTGGACATCACAGATACGCAGTATTTT | CASRVDITDTQYF
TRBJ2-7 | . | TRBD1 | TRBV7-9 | TGTGCCAGCAGCTCCCCCAGGGGGACACCTTCCTACGAGCAGTACTTC | CASSSPRGTPSYEQYF
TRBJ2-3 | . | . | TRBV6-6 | TGTGCCAGCAGTTCGAGGGGAGGGGGGGCGGATACGCAGTATTTT | CASSSRGGGADTQYF
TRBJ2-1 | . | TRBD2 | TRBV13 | TGTGCCAGCAGCTTACTCCTAGCGGGAGGCCCGGGTGATGAGCAGTTCTTC | CASSLLLAGGPGDEQFF
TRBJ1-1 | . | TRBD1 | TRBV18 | TGTGCCAGCTCGCCTTCGACAGGGTTGACTGAAGCTTTCTTT | CASSPSTGLTEAFF
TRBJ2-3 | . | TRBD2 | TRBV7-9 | TGTGCCAGCAGCTCCTTTAGCGGGATGTCAGATACGCAGTATTTT | CASSSFSGMSDTQYF
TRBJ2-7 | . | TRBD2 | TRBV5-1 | TGCGCCAGCACCTTGGTGGCGGGAGGGCTATACGAGCAGTACTTC | CASTLVAGGLYEQYF